Described below is a single T cell receptor (beta chain) sequence and its context. Its antigen is still unknown. This sample was taken from a study of cytomegalovirus exposure and HLA in healthy donors. CDR1 MDHEN and CDR2 SYDVKM come from the germline V gene. V dropped 6 bases and J dropped 2; count of bases not matched to a gene: 17. The CDR3 is 19 amino acids. PCR amplification relied on 60 Vbeta primers (plus 13 Jbeta primers). Produced via immunoSEQ multiplex PCR; TCRdb's table is partial and in-frame only. The data contain 150,000 to 200,000 clones, around 76% of them seen just once; the ten biggest clones take up roughly 1.6%. Whole-study results and caveats: In vitro work confirmed that a few CMV-associated chains recognize CMV antigens.

The TCR originated in a man between 35 and 55 years old in good health and CMV-seronegative. V gene TRBV28 combines with J gene TRBJ2-3; 10 nucleotides match TRBD2. Sequencing was done on a sample of PBMCs. The CDR3 protein is CASSSLISGRAPDTDTQYF. The CDR3 DNA sequence: TGTGCCAGCAGCTCCCTTATCAGCGGGAGGGCCCCAGACACAGATACGCAGTATTTT.